The 18 T cell receptor beta chains below were found in one sample sequenced in a study of shared clonotypes between healthy human individuals. Only CD45RO-negative cells positively selected for CCR7 counted as naive CD8 cells, so terminally differentiated effector memory CD45RA+ cells were excluded. Profiled with immunoSEQ multiplex PCR; TCRdb holds only in-frame clones, not every one. This table holds about 2.1 million clones, 85% to 95% found once. The sequenced sample was naive CD8+ T cells from PBMCs. These receptors originate from a man aged 18 to 29 in good health. Some clones in this sample may be carry-over from other donors' samples.

With regard to this clone: Other DNA sequences in the same sample also yield this CDR3. J is TRBJ1-3 and V is TRBV19; the D is unclear. The CDR3 length is 15 residues. The V gene's germline CDR1 is LNHDA and CDR2 SQIVND (reference sequence). Trimming removed 3 bases at V and 0 bases at J, with 9 bases between. The CDR3 loop reads CASSIAGISGNTIYF. CDR3 sequence (DNA): TGTGCCAGTAGTATCGCAGGCATCTCTGGAAACACCATATATTTT.

The chain recombines TRBV18 with TRBJ1-5; D is ambiguous. V lost 2 bases and J lost 8, with 10 bases in between. This CDR3 is 13 amino acids long. CDR1 is KGHSH and CDR2 is LQKENI in the germline V gene. The CDR3 coding sequence is TGTGCCAGCTCACCAGCCCGTGGGGAGCCCCAGCATTTT. This codes for CASSPARGEPQHF.

V usage is TRBV27 and J usage is TRBJ2-7; the match to TRBD2 covers 7 bases. Trimming at V came to 5 bases and at J to 4 bases, leaving 11 bases not matched to a gene. The CDR3 contains 15 residues. The germline gives CDR1 MNHEY, CDR2 SMNVEV (reference sequence). CDR3 DNA sequence: TGTGCCAGCAGTGCCCTGGGGGACTACCTGTACGAGCAGTACTTC. This translates into CASSALGDYLYEQYF.

The gene calls are TRBV28 and TRBJ2-2; unclear D gene. Germline CDR1 and CDR2: MDHEN and SYDVKM. With 7 bases removed from V and 0 bases from J, the gap between germline ends came to 12 bases. This CDR3 spans 15 amino acids. CDR3 amino acids: CASTLLHSNTGELFF. As DNA, the CDR3 is TGTGCCAGCACACTGTTACACTCGAACACCGGGGAGCTGTTTTTT. The full variable domain, in which reference TRBV28 and TRBJ2-2 provide the parts outside the CDR3, is DVKVTQSSRYLVKRTGEKVFLECVQDMDHENMFWYRQDPGLGLRLIYFSYDVKMKEKGDIPEGYSVSREKKERFSLILESASTNQTSMYLCASTLLHSNTGELFFGEGSRLTVL.

This clone was seen a single time. The genes are TRBV15 and TRBJ1-4; D not resolved. CDR3 size: 12 residues. Germline V gene lookup returns CDR1 LNHNV and CDR2 YYDKDF (reference sequence). V was pared by 4 bases and J by 5 bases, with 5 bases between. DNA for the CDR3: TGTGCCACCAGCACCATAAATGAAAAACTGTTTTTT. Its protein product is CATSTINEKLFF.

This chain uses TRBV5-6 with TRBJ2-1; tentatively, D is TRBD2 (6 bases). Germline lookup yields CDR1 SGHDT and CDR2 YYEEEE. The CDR3 is made up of 15 amino acids. V dropped 2 bases and J dropped 9 bases, with 18 bases sitting between them. CDR3 sequence: CASSFGTSRWGEQFF. As DNA, the CDR3 is TGTGCCAGCAGCTTTGGTACTAGCAGGTGGGGTGAGCAGTTCTTC.

V usage is TRBV2 and J usage is TRBJ2-1, with 9 bases that match TRBD2. This CDR3 comprises 13 residues. V dropped 7 bases and J dropped 7; count of bases not matched to a gene: 5. In germline, CDR1 is SNHLY, CDR2 FYNNEI. The CDR3 region has the DNA TGTGCCAGCAATCCTAGCGGGATAAATGAGCAGTTCTTC. It specifies CASNPSGINEQFF.

Turning to this clone: In the same sample, other DNA sequences code for this CDR3. The rearrangement uses TRBV9 and TRBJ1-1, with D possibly TRBD1 on 5 matching bases. Trimming took 4 bases from V and 4 from J, leaving 8 bases between them. Germline CDR1 SGDLS, CDR2 YYNGEE. The CDR3 spans 12 residues. The CDR3 loop reads CASSTGGTEAFF. CDR3 nucleotide sequence: TGTGCCAGCAGCACCGGGGGCACTGAAGCTTTCTTT.

This chain links TRBV28 with TRBJ1-2, with D uncertain. CDR3 size: 13 residues. The germline CDR1 and CDR2 sequences are MDHEN and SYDVKM. The V gene lost 4 bases and the J gene lost 3 bases, with 9 bases spanning the gap. The CDR3 DNA is TGTGCCAGCAGTTCCCGAATCCACTATGGCTACACCTTC. Amino acid sequence: CASSSRIHYGYTF.

This sequence joins TRBV12-2 and TRBJ2-1; the table assigns TRBD2, which was not confirmed against the DNA. TRBV12-2 is described as a pseudogene. The CDR3 covers 17 residues. The CDR3 region is CASRLALVGGPKDEQFF. In nucleotides, the CDR3 is TGTGCAAGTCGCTTAGCGCTGGTGGGAGGGCCGAAGGATGAGCAGTTCTTC.

The chain combines TRBV19 with TRBJ1-1; D might be TRBD1 (6 bases). CDR1 is LNHDA and CDR2 is SQIVND in the germline V gene (reference sequence). The CDR3 is 15 amino acids. Trimming pared 8 bases from V and 3 bases from J, leaving 19 bases between. The CDR3 nucleotides read TGTGCCAGTCGTAGAGGGAGGGGGTTGGACACTGAAGCTTTCTTT. Protein product: CASRRGRGLDTEAFF.

The chain combines TRBV9 with TRBJ2-1; 10 bases line up with TRBD2. The ends lost 4 bases at V and 4 bases at J; junction bases unmatched: 8. The CDR3 covers 16 residues. Germline V gene data show CDR1 as SGDLS and CDR2 as YYNGEE. CDR3 nucleotide sequence: TGTGCCAGCAGCACTCTGACTAGCGGGCAATACAATGAGCAGTTCTTC. It translates to CASSTLTSGQYNEQFF.

About this clone: The sample carries other DNA sequences with the same CDR3. The CDR3 DNA follows: TGCAGTGCTCGGGGCCCCTATGGCTACACCTTC. Translation gives CSARGPYGYTF. This chain uses TRBV20-1 with TRBJ1-2; possible D gene TRBD1, 5 bases. From germline, CDR1 is DFQATT and CDR2 SNEGSKA (reference sequence). This CDR3 has 11 residues. V was cut by 5 bases and J by 4 bases, with 8 bases left in between.

This clone was recorded once. The gene calls are TRBV7-7 and TRBJ2-5; TRBD2 matches at 7 bases. This CDR3 contains 17 residues. V was pared by 5 bases and J by 5 bases, with 17 bases of the junction left unmatched. Germline V lookup: CDR1 SSHAT, CDR2 FNYEAQ (reference sequence). CDR3 loop: CASSLHPGGSSAETQYF. The CDR3 bases are TGTGCCAGCAGCCTCCATCCGGGCGGGAGCTCCGCGGAGACCCAGTACTTC.

This sequence joins TRBV9 and TRBJ1-1; TRBD1 is a possible D gene (6 bases). V lost 2 bases and J 5 bases, leaving 10 bases between the germline ends. Germline V gene lookup returns CDR1 SGDLS and CDR2 YYNGEE. CDR3 length: 13 residues. In DNA, the CDR3 is TGTGCCAGCAGCGTTGGGACACCAACTGAAGCTTTCTTT. This gives the protein CASSVGTPTEAFF.

The chain couples TRBV7-9 to TRBJ2-1; 16 bases line up with TRBD2. This CDR3 contains 15 residues. J gave up 14 bases and V 5 bases, and 9 bases lay outside the gene matches. CDR1 is SEHNR and CDR2 is FQNEAQ in the germline V gene (reference sequence). CDR3 sequence reads: CASSLPPGLAGGEFF. The CDR3 DNA reads TGTGCCAGCAGCCTCCCCCCGGGACTAGCGGGAGGGGAGTTCTTC.

The CDR3 reads CASSQEEANVYGYTF. In DNA form, the CDR3 reads TGCGCCAGCAGCCAAGAGGAGGCGAATGTCTATGGCTACACCTTC. The chain recombines TRBV4-1 with TRBJ1-2, with D uncertain. The V and J ends lost 0 bases and 4 bases respectively, with 12 bases between them. Germline CDR1 is MGHRA and CDR2 is YSYEKL. The CDR3 spans 15 residues.

The V gene is TRBV14, the J gene TRBJ2-5; D is undetermined. This CDR3 comprises 13 residues. From germline, CDR1 is SGHDN and CDR2 FVKESK. V shed 2 bases and J shed 4 bases, with 8 bases lying between them. The CDR3 bases are TGTGCCAGCAGCCAAAGTCTTCTAGAGACCCAGTACTTC. It is translated as CASSQSLLETQYF.